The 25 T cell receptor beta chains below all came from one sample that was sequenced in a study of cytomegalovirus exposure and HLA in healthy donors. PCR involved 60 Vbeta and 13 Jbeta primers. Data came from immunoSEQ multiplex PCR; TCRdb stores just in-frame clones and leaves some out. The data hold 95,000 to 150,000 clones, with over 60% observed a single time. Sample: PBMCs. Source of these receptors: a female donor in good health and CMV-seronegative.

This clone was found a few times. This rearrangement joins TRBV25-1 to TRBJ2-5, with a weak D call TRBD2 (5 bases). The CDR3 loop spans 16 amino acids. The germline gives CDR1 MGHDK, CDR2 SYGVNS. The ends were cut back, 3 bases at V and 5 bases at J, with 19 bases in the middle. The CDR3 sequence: CASSDGRGTAVETQYF. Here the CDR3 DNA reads TGTGCCAGCAGTGACGGCCGGGGAACGGCGGTGGAGACCCAGTACTTC. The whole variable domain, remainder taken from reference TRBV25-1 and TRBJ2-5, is EADIYQTPRYLVIGTGKKITLECSQTMGHDKMYWYQQDPGMELHLIHYSYGVNSTEKGDLSSESTVSRIRTEHFPLTLESARPSHTSQYLCASSDGRGTAVETQYFGPGTRLLVL.

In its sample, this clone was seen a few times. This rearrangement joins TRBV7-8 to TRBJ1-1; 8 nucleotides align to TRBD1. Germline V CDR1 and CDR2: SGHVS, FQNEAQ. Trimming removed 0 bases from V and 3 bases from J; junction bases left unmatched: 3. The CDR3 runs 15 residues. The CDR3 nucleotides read TGTGCCAGCAGCTTAGCGCGACAGGGGCACACTGAAGCTTTCTTT. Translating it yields CASSLARQGHTEAFF.

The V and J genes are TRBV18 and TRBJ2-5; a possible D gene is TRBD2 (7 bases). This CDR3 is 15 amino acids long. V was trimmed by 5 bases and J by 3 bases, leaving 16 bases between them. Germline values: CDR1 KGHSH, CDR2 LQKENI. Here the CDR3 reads CASSGWPGGEETQYF. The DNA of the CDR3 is TGTGCCAGCTCAGGTTGGCCGGGGGGCGAAGAGACCCAGTACTTC.

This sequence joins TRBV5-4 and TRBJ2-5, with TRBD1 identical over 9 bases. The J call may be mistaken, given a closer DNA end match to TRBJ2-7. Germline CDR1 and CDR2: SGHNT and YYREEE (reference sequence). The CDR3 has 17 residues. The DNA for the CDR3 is TGTGCCAGCAGCTCGACACTCGGGGACAGGGCCCGTTACGAGCAGTACTTC. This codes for CASSSTLGDRARYEQYF.

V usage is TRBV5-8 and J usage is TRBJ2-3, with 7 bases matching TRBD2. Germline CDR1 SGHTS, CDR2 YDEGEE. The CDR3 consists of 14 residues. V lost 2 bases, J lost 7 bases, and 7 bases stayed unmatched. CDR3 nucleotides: TGTGCCAGCAGCTTTGGTGGGAGCGGGAATACGCAGTATTTT. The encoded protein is CASSFGGSGNTQYF.

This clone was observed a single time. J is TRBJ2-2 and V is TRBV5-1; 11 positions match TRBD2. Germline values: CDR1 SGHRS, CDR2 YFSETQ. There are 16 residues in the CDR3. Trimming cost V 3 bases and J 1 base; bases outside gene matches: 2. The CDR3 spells CASSSLAGGNTGELFF. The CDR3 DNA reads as TGCGCCAGCAGCTCCCTAGCGGGGGGGAACACCGGGGAGCTGTTTTTT.

In nucleotides, the CDR3 is TGCGCCAGCAGCTTGGTAGGGACAGGGGCCTACGAGCAGTACTTC. Translation gives CASSLVGTGAYEQYF. V usage is TRBV5-1 and J usage is TRBJ2-7; 10 nucleotides align to TRBD1. Per the germline V gene, CDR1 is SGHRS and CDR2 is YFSETQ. After removal of 0 bases from V and 2 bases from J, the junction contained 2 bases not matched to a gene. This CDR3 spans 15 amino acids.

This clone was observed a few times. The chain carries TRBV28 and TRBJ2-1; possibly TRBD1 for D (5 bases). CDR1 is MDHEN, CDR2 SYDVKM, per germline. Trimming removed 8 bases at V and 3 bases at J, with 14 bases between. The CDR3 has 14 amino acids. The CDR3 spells CASDPAGNYNEQFF. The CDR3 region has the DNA TGTGCCAGCGACCCCGCAGGGAACTACAATGAGCAGTTCTTC.

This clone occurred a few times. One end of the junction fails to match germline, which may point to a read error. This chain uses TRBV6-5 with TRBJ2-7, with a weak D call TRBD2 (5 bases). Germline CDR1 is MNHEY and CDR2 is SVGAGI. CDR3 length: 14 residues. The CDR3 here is CASRKTLVSHEQYF. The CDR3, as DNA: TGTGCCAGCAGAAAAACACTAGTCTCCCACGAGCAGTACTTC.

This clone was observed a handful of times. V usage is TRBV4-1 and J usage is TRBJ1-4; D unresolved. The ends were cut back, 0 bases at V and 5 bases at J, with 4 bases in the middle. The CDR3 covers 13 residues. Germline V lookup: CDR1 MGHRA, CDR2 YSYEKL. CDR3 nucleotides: TGCGCCAGCAGCCAAGAACGGAATGAAAAACTGTTTTTT. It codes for CASSQERNEKLFF.

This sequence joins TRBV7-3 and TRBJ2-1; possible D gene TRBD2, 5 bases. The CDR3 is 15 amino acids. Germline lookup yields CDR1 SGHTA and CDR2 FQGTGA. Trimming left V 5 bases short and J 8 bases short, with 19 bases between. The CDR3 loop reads CASSPSFGGRDEQFF. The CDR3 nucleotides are TGTGCCAGCAGCCCCTCCTTCGGAGGACGTGATGAGCAGTTCTTC.

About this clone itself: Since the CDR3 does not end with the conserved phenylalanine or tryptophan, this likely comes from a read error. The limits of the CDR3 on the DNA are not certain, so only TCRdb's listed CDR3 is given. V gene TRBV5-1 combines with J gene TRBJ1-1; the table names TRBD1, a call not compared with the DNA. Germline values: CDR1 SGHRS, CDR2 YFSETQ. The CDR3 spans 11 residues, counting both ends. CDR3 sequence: CASSFGQGRIL.

The CDR3 protein is CASSLIPRLGEQFF. CDR3 DNA: TGTGCCAGCAGTTTAATTCCTAGACTCGGTGAGCAGTTCTTC. This rearrangement joins TRBV27 to TRBJ2-1; the D is unclear. V was trimmed by 2 bases and J by 9 bases, leaving 14 bases between them. The CDR3 has 14 amino acids. Looked up from germline, CDR1 is MNHEY and CDR2 is SMNVEV (reference sequence).

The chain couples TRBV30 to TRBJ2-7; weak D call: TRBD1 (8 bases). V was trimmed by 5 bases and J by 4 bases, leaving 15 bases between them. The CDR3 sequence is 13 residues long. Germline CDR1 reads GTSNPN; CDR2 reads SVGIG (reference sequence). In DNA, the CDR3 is TGTGCCTGGGGGAGGGGACAGGCATACGAGCAGTACTTC. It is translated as CAWGRGQAYEQYF.

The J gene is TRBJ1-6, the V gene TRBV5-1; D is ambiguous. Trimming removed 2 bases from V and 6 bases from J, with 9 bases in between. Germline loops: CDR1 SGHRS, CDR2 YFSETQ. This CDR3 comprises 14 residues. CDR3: CASSFGEGNSPLHF. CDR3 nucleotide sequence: TGCGCCAGCAGCTTTGGAGAGGGTAATTCACCCCTCCACTTT.

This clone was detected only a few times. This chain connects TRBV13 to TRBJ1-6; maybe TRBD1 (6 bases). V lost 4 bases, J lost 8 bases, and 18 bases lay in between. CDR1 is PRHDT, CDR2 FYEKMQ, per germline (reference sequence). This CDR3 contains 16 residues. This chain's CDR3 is CASSSKQGTADSPLHF. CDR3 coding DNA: TGTGCCAGCAGCTCCAAACAGGGTACTGCAGATTCACCCCTCCACTTT.

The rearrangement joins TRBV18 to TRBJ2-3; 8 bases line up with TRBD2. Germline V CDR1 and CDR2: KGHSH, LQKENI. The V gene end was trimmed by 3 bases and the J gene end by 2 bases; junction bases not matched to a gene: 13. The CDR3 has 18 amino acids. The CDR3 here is CASSPIREPGLDTDTQYF. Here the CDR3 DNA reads TGTGCCAGCTCACCTATAAGGGAACCGGGACTAGACACAGATACGCAGTATTTT.

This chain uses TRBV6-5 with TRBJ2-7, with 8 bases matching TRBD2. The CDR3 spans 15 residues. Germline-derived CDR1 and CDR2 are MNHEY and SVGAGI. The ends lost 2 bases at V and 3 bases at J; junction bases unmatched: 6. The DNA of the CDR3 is TGTGCCAGCAGTTACCGAGCGGGAGCCGGCTACGAGCAGTACTTC. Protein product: CASSYRAGAGYEQYF.

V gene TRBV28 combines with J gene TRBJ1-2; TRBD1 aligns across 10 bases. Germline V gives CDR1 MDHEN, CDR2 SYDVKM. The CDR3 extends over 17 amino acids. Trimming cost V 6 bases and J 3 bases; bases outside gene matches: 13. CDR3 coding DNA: TGTGCCAGCAGCCGCGGGAGACAGGGGGCGCGTGACTATGGCTACACCTTC. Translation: CASSRGRQGARDYGYTF.

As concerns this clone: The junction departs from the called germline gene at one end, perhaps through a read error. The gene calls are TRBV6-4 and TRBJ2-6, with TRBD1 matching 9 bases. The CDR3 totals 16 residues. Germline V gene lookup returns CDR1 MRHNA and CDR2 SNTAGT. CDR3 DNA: TGTGCCAGCAGTGGAGGGACAGGGCCTGGGGCCAACGGCCTGACTTTC. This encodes CASSGGTGPGANGLTF.

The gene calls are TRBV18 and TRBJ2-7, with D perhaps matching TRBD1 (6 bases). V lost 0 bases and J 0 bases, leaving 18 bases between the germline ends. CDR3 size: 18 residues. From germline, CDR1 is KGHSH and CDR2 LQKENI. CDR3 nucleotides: TGTGCCAGCTCACCACCGAGGGGCAGGGGACCATTCTCCTACGAGCAGTACTTC. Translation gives CASSPPRGRGPFSYEQYF.

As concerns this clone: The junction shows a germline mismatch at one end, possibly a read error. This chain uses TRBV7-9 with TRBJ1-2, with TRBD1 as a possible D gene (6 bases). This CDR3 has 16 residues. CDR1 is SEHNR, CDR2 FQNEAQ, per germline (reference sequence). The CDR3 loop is CSSSLASGGTEHGYTF. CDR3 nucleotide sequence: TGTTCCAGCAGCTTAGCCTCTGGGGGCACGGAACATGGCTACACCTTC.

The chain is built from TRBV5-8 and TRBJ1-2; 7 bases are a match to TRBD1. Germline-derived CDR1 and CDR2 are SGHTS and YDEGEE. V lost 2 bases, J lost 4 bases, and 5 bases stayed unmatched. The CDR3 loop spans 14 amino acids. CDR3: CASSFRSGGYGYTF. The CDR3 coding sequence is TGTGCCAGCAGCTTTAGGTCAGGGGGCTATGGCTACACCTTC.

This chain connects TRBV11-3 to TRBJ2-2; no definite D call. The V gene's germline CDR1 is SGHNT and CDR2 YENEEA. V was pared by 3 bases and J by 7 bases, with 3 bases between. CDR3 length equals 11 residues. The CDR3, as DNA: TGTGCCAGCAGCTTGTACGGGGAGCTGTTTTTT. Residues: CASSLYGELFF.

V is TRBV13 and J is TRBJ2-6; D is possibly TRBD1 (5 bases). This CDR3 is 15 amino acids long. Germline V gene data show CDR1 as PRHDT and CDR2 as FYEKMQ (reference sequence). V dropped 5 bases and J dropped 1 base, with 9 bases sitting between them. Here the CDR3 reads CASSLRQSGANVLTF. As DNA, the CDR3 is TGTGCCAGCAGCCTCAGACAGTCTGGGGCCAACGTCCTGACTTTC.